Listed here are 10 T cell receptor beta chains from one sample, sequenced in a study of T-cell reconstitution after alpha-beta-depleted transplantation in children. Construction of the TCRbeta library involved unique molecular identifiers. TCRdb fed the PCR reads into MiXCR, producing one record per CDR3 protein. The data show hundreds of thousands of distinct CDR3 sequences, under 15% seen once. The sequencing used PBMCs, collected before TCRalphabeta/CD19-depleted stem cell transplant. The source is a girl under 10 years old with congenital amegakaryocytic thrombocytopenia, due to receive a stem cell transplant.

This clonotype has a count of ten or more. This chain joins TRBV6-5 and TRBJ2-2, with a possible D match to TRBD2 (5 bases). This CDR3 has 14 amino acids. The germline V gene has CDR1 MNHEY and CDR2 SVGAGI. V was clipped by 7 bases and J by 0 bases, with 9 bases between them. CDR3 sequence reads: CASIIGANTGELFF. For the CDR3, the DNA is TGTGCCAGCATTATCGGGGCGAACACCGGGGAGCTGTTTTTT.

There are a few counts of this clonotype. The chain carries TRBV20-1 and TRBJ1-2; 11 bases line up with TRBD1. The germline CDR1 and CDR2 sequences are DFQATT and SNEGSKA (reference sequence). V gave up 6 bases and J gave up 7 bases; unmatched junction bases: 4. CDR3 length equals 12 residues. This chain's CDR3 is CSAPGQGGGYTF. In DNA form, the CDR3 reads TGCAGTGCCCCGGGACAGGGGGGTGGCTACACCTTC.

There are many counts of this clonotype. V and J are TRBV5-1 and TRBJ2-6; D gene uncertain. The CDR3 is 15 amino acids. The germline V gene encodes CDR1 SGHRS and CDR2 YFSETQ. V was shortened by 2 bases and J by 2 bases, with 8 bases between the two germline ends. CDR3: CASSFQTPGANVLTF. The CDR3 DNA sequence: TGCGCCAGCAGCTTCCAGACTCCTGGGGCCAACGTCCTGACTTTC. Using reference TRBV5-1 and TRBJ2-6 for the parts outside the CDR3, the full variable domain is KAGVTQTPRYLIKTRGQQVTLSCSPISGHRSVSWYQQTPGQGLQFLFEYFSETQRNKGNFPGRFSGRQFSNSRSEMNVSTLELGDSALYLCASSFQTPGANVLTFGAGSRLTVL.

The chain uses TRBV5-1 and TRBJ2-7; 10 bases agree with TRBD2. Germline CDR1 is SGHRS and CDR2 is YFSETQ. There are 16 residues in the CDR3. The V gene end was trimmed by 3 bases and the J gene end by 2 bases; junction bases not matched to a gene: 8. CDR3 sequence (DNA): TGCGCCAGCAGCTCCTTGACTAGCGGGTCAACCTACGAGCAGTACTTC. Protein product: CASSSLTSGSTYEQYF. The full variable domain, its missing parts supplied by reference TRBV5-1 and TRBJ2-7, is KAGVTQTPRYLIKTRGQQVTLSCSPISGHRSVSWYQQTPGQGLQFLFEYFSETQRNKGNFPGRFSGRQFSNSRSEMNVSTLELGDSALYLCASSSLTSGSTYEQYFGPGTRLTVT.

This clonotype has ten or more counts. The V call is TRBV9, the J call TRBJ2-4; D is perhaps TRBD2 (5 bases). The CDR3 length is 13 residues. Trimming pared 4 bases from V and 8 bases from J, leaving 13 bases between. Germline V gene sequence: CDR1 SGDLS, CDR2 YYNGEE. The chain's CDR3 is CASSNRDGDIQYF. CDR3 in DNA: TGTGCCAGCAGCAATCGAGACGGGGACATTCAGTACTTC. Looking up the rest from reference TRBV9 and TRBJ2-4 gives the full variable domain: DSGVTQTPKHLITATGQRVTLRCSPRSGDLSVYWYQQSLDQGLQFLIQYYNGEERAKGNILERFSAQQFPDLHSELNLSSLELGDSALYFCASSNRDGDIQYFGAGTRLSVL.

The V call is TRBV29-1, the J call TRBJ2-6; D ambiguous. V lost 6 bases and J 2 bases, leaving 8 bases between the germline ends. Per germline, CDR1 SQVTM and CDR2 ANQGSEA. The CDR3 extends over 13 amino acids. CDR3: CSVDGPGANVLTF. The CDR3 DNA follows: TGCAGCGTCGACGGACCTGGGGCCAACGTCCTGACTTTC. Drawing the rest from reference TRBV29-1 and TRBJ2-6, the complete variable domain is SAVISQKPSRDICQRGTSLTIQCQVDSQVTMMFWYRQQPGQSLTLIATANQGSEATYESGFVIDKFPISRPNLTFSTLTVSNMSPEDSSIYLCSVDGPGANVLTFGAGSRLTVL.

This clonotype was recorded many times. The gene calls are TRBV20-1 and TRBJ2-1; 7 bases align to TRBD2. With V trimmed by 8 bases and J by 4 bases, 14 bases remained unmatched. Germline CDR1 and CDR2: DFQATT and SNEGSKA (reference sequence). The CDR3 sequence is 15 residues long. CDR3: CSPLNRLAEYNEQFF. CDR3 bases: TGCAGTCCCCTAAATCGGCTAGCGGAATACAATGAGCAGTTCTTC.

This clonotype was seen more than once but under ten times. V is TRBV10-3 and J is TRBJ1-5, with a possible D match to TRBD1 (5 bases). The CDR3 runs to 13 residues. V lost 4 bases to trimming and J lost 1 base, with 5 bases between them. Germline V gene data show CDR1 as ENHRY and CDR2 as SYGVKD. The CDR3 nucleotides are TGTGCCATCAGTGGGGACAGCAATCAGCCCCAGCATTTT. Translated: CAISGDSNQPQHF.

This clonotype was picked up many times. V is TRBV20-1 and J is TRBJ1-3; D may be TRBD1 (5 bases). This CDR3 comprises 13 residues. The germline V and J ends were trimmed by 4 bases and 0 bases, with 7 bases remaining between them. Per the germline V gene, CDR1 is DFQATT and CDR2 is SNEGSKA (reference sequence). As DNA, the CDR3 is TGCAGTGCTACAGGGCTCTCTGGAAACACCATATATTTT. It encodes CSATGLSGNTIYF.

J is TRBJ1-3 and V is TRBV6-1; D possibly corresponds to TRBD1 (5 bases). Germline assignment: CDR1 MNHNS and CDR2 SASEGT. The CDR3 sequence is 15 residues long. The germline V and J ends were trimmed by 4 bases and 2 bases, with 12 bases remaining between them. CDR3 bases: TGTGCCAGCAGTGGAGGGGTCCTAACTGGAAACACCATATATTTT. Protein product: CASSGGVLTGNTIYF.